The entry below gives a single TCR beta chain sequence along with its context. Germline loops: CDR1 LGHDT, CDR2 YNNKEL (reference sequence). CDR3 length: 18 amino acids. The V and J ends lost 2 bases and 1 base, in that order; junction bases with no gene match: 14. TCRdb's copy holds only in-frame clones and misses some; the assay was immunoSEQ multiplex PCR. The repertoire holds 150,000 to 200,000 clones, with approximately 88% as singletons. The sample comes from a study of blood T cell repertoires in COVID-19. Study overall: Material from acute and convalescent COVID-19 was sourced from the United States, Italy and Spain. PBMCs, B-cell-depleted T cells, or T cells provided the cDNA or gDNA that made up the material.

Sequenced: peripheral blood. The clonotype originates from a human donor in a cohort sampled during active COVID-19. The rearrangement uses TRBV3-1 (or the pseudogene TRBV3-2) and TRBJ2-7, with 7 bases fitting TRBD2. The CDR3 reads CASSQPRSSGGRSYEQYF. DNA of the CDR3: TGTGCCAGCAGCCAACCCCGTTCCTCGGGGGGTCGATCCTACGAGCAGTACTTC.